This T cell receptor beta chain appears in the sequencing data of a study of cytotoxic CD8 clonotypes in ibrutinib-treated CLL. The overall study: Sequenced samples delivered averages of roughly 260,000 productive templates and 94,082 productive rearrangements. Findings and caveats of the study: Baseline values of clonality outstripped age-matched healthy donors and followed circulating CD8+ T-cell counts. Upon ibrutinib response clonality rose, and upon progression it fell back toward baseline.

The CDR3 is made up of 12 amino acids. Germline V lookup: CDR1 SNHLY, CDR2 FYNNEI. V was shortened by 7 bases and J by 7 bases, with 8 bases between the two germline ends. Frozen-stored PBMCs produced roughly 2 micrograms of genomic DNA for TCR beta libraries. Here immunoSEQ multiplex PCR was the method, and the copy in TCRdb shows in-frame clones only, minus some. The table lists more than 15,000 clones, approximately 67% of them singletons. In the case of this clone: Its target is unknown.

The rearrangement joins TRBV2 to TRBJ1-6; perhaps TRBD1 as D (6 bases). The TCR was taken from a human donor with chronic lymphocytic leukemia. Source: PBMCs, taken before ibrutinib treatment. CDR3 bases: TGTGCCAGCAACAGGGTGAATTCACCCCTCCACTTT. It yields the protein CASNRVNSPLHF.